This T cell receptor (beta chain) was found in a study of Ad26.COV2.S vaccination and SARS-CoV-2 variants. Study findings and constraints: Vaccine and placebo groups showed comparable non-spike TCR breadth. CD8+ and CD4+ T cells specific for spike reportedly responded with substantial breadth after vaccination.

Regarding this clone: Its antigen is unknown.

Method: immunoSEQ multiplex PCR; TCRdb's copy keeps in-frame clones and lacks some. The sample holds about 330,000 clones, 75% to 90% seen once. Noted treatment: about 20 received Ad26.COV2.S at low or high dose, single or two shots; 5 received placebo; per-sample allocation not given. Sample collection was performed on day 63 after the first vaccine or placebo injection. The source was peripheral blood, collected in a trial of Ad26.COV2.S vaccine versus placebo. This receptor was obtained from a person between 18 and 65 years old who received the Ad26.COV2.S COVID-19 vaccine or a placebo.

The CDR3 sequence is CASSQELALRTDTQYF. The CDR3 nucleotides read TGCGCCAGCAGCCAAGAACTAGCGCTACGCACAGATACGCAGTATTTT. The genes are TRBV4-3 and TRBJ2-3; 7 positions agree with TRBD2. Germline-derived CDR1 and CDR2 are LGHNA and YSLEER. This CDR3 contains 16 residues. Trimming took 0 bases from V and 1 from J; bases not matched to a gene: 4.